This is a list of T cell receptor beta chains from one sample in a study of PD-L1 blockade in urothelial cancer. Assay used: immunoSEQ multiplex PCR; TCRdb lists only in-frame clones, some missing. The repertoire includes about 130,000 clones, about 84% of them detected once, and roughly 2.3% sits in the top ten. Material: PBMCs, obtained around atezolizumab (anti-PD-L1) treatment. Every receptor here comes from a man aged 45-65 years with urothelial cancer. Each CDR3 is given with its conserved first and last residue. The D gene is left open where the match is weak. A clone size is listed for some rows: how often the clone was seen (once, few, many), or a class if it is expanded.

J	length	size	D	V	DNA	CDR3
TRBJ2-6	15	NA	NA	TRBV6-5	TGTGCCAGCAGTTTCGACAGCTCTGGGGCCAACGTCCTGACTTTC	CASSFDSSGANVLTF
TRBJ2-1	15	NA	TRBD1	TRBV28	TGTGCCAGCAGGCGGGACAGGGGAATATACAATGAGCAGTTCTTC	CASRRDRGIYNEQFF
TRBJ2-5	12	once	TRBD2	TRBV6-1	TGTGCCAGCAAGCGGGGTTTCGAGACCCAGTACTTC	CASKRGFETQYF
TRBJ2-2	14	NA	TRBD1	TRBV7-3	TGTGCCAGCAGGGGACAGCGGAACACCGGGGAGCTGTTTTTT	CASRGQRNTGELFF
TRBJ1-2	13	few	NA	TRBV2	TGTGCCAGCAGTCTGACAGAAGACTATGGCTACACCTTC	CASSLTEDYGYTF
TRBJ2-3	16	NA	TRBD2	TRBV9	TGTGCCAGCAGCGTAGTGGCTAGCGGGAGGGCAGATACGCAGTATTTT	CASSVVASGRADTQYF
TRBJ2-1	14	NA	TRBD2	TRBV19	TGTGCCAGTAACCCACTAGCGGGATTTGGGGTGCAGTTCTTC	CASNPLAGFGVQFF
TRBJ1-5	15	NA	NA	TRBV7-2	TGTGCCAGCAGCGACAAAGGGGCCTTTTCTCAGCCCCAGCATTTT	CASSDKGAFSQPQHF
TRBJ1-4	13	NA	NA	TRBV5-4	TGTGCCAGCAGCTTCCCAGGGGATGAAAAACTGTTTTTT	CASSFPGDEKLFF
TRBJ2-1	16	NA	TRBD2	TRBV28	TGTGCCAGCAGTTTCCGAGCGGGAGACTTTTACAATGAGCAGTTCTTC	CASSFRAGDFYNEQFF
TRBJ1-1	14	NA	NA	TRBV28	TGTGCCAGCAGTGGGGGGGGGAGTTACACTGAAGCTTTCTTT	CASSGGGSYTEAFF
TRBJ2-1	13	NA	NA	TRBV28	TGTGCCAGAAAAAACGGACTTAACAATGAGCAGTTCTTC	CARKNGLNNEQFF
TRBJ1-3	15	NA	NA	TRBV28	TGTGCCAGCAGTTTAGGGGGGGCGCGTGGAAACACCATATATTTT	CASSLGGARGNTIYF
TRBJ1-5	18	NA	NA	TRBV6-1	TGTGCCAGCAGTGAAAAGGAACAGGGCCGTAGGTTTTTTCAGCCCCAGCATTTT	CASSEKEQGRRFFQPQHF
TRBJ2-1	16	NA	NA	TRBV7-2	TGTGCCAGCAGCCCAATGGCGGGCATGATATCAAGTGAGCAGTTCTTC	CASSPMAGMISSEQFF
TRBJ2-6	17	NA	TRBD1	TRBV6-4	TGTGCCAGCAGACCATCGGACAGGGGGCCCGGGGCCAACGTCCTGACTTTC	CASRPSDRGPGANVLTF
TRBJ2-2	16	NA	NA	TRBV19	TGTGCCAGTACTTACAGCGGGACAGGGAACACCGGGGAGCTGTTTTTT	CASTYSGTGNTGELFF
TRBJ1-3	14	NA	TRBD1	TRBV28	TGTGCCAGCAGTTCAGGGGGTTCTGGAAACACCATATATTTT	CASSSGGSGNTIYF
TRBJ1-2	11	NA	NA	TRBV19	TGTGCCAGTAGTATGGCTTATGGCTACACCTTC	CASSMAYGYTF
TRBJ2-1	15	few	TRBD2	TRBV19	TGTGCCAGTACTCTCCGAGCGGGATCCTACAATGAGCAGTTCTTC	CASTLRAGSYNEQFF
TRBJ2-3	14	NA	NA	TRBV5-1	TGCGCCAGCAGCTTGGGACTACCCGGAGATACGCAGTATTTT	CASSLGLPGDTQYF
TRBJ2-7	11	NA	NA	TRBV5-8	TGTGCCAGCTCCAGAACCTACGAGCAGTACTTC	CASSRTYEQYF
TRBJ1-2	13	NA	TRBD1	TRBV7-9	TGTGCCAGCAGCCTAGGACAGGGGGCTGGCTACACCTTC	CASSLGQGAGYTF
TRBJ2-5	13	once	TRBD1	TRBV4-2	TGTGCCAGCAGTGCAGGGGGTTCAGAGACCCAGTACTTC	CASSAGGSETQYF
TRBJ2-3	14	NA	TRBD2	TRBV29-1	TGCAGCGTTGGTCCTAGCGGGAACACAGATACGCAGTATTTT	CSVGPSGNTDTQYF
TRBJ1-5	18	NA	NA	TRBV6-1	TGTGCCAGCAGTGAGGCTTTGCGGGGCCCTTATAGCAATCAGCCCCAGCATTTT	CASSEALRGPYSNQPQHF
TRBJ2-6	16	NA	NA	TRBV2	TGTGCCAGCAGCCCCAGGGCAGCCCCTGGGGCCAACGTCCTGACTTTC	CASSPRAAPGANVLTF
TRBJ2-1	16	NA	TRBD2	TRBV10-3	TGTGCCATAACGGAGCGAGAACTAGCGGTAGACAATGAGCAGTTCTTC	CAITERELAVDNEQFF
TRBJ2-3	15	NA	NA	TRBV4-1	TGCGCCAGCAGCCAGGACAGCCGAGGTGGGGATACGCAGTATTTT	CASSQDSRGGDTQYF
TRBJ1-1	15	NA	NA	TRBV27	TGTGCCAGCAGTTTATCCCCAGGAAAGAACACTGAAGCTTTCTTT	CASSLSPGKNTEAFF
TRBJ2-1	15	NA	NA	TRBV6-6	TGTGCCAGCAGTTTGACACGGAACCTCTACAATGAGCAGTTCTTC	CASSLTRNLYNEQFF
TRBJ2-5	15	few	NA	TRBV6-5	TGTGCCAGCAGTTACTCTGGACTTCACCAAGAGACCCAGTACTTC	CASSYSGLHQETQYF
TRBJ2-1	14	NA	NA	TRBV5-1	TGCGCCAGCAGCCCATTGAAGGAGTTCAATGAGCAGTTCTTC	CASSPLKEFNEQFF
TRBJ2-1	19	NA	TRBD2	TRBV7-9	TGTGCCAGCACCTCCCCGGAGCGGGAGATCCCCCTACACTACAATGAGCAGTTCTTC	CASTSPEREIPLHYNEQFF
TRBJ1-2	15	NA	NA	TRBV2	TGTGCCAGCAGTGATATGATCAGGCTTAGCTATGGCTACACCTTC	CASSDMIRLSYGYTF
TRBJ2-1	17	NA	TRBD2	TRBV10-3	TGTGCCATCAGAGCAGGGACTAGCGGAGCCGGGTACAATGAGCAGTTCTTC	CAIRAGTSGAGYNEQFF
TRBJ1-2	12	NA	NA	TRBV28	TGTGCCGCCGCTGACACTAACTATGGCTACACCTTC	CAAADTNYGYTF
TRBJ2-7	14	NA	TRBD2	TRBV30	TGTGCCTGGAGGGGGCGGGGGAGGACCTACGAGCAGTACTTC	CAWRGRGRTYEQYF
TRBJ1-1	14	NA	NA	TRBV18	TGTGCCAGCTCGCCCGTTTCATCCCTAACTGAAGCTTTCTTT	CASSPVSSLTEAFF
TRBJ2-7	15	NA	TRBD2	TRBV5-1	TGCGCCAGCAGCTTGGACGGCGGGAGAATCTACGAGCAGTACTTC	CASSLDGGRIYEQYF
TRBJ2-7	16	NA	TRBD2	TRBV5-1	TGCGCCAGCAGCTTGGCCATCGGGAGGGCCTCCTACGAGCAGTACTTC	CASSLAIGRASYEQYF